This paragraph reports one T cell receptor beta chain. The antigen remains unidentified. The data derive from a study of shared clonotypes between healthy human individuals. Points from the study as a whole: Rarefaction curves obtained for sorted subsets showed sequencing incomplete despite large depth.

Using immunoSEQ multiplex PCR, the repertoire was profiled, and TCRdb retains in-frame clones only, with some absent. The sample holds under 1 million clones; 85% to 95% are singletons and the top ten take around 24%. Naive CD8 isolation took CD45RO-negative cells positively selected for CCR7 and excluded terminally differentiated effector memory CD45RA+ cells. Per the germline V gene, CDR1 is WNHNN and CDR2 is SYGVQD (reference sequence). This CDR3 has 15 amino acids. V was shortened by 6 bases and J by 6 bases, with 17 bases between the two germline ends. The source is a young man in good health. The sample was naive CD8+ T cells sorted from blood. The chain joins TRBV10-1 to TRBJ2-2; D is possibly TRBD1 (5 bases). The chain's CDR3 is CASSLYVGAAGELFF. The CDR3 bases are TGCGCCAGCAGCCTCTATGTAGGGGCCGCCGGGGAGCTGTTTTTT.